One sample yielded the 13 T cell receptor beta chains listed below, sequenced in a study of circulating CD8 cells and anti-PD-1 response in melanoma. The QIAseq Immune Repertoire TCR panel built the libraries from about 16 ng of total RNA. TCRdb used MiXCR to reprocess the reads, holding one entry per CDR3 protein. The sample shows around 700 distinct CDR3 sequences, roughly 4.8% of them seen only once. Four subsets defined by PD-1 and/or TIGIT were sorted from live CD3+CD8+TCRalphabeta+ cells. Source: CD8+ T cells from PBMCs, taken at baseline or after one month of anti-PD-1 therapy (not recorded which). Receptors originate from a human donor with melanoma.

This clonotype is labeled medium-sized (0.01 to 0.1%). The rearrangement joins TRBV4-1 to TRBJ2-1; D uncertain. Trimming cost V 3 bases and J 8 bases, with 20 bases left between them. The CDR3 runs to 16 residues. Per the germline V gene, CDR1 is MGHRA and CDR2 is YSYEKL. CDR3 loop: CASSQTPGRAMDEQFF. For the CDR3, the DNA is TGCGCCAGCAGCCAGACCCCGGGTCGGGCCATGGATGAGCAGTTCTTC.

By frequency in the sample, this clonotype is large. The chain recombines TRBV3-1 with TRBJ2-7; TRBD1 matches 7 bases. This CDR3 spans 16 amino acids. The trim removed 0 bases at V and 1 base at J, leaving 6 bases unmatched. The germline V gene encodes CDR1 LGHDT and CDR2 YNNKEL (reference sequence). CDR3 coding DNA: TGTGCCAGCAGCCAAGACACGACAGGGCAATCCTACGAGCAGTACTTC. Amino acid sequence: CASSQDTTGQSYEQYF.

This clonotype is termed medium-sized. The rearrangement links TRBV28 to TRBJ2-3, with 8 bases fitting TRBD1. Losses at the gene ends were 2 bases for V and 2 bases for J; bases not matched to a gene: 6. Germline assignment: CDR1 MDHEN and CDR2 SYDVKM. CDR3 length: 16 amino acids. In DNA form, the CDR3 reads TGTGCCAGCAGTTTACCGGGACAGGACTTCACAGATACGCAGTATTTT. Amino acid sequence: CASSLPGQDFTDTQYF. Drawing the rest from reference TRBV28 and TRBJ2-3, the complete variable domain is DVKVTQSSRYLVKRTGEKVFLECVQDMDHENMFWYRQDPGLGLRLIYFSYDVKMKEKGDIPEGYSVSREKKERFSLILESASTNQTSMYLCASSLPGQDFTDTQYFGPGTRLTVL.

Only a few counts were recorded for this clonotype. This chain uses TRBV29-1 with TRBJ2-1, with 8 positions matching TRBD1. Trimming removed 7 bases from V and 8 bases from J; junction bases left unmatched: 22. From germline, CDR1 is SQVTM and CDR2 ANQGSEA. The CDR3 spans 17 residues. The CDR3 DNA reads TGCAGCGGCTCAGGATGGACAGGGCCCAGTGGGGGCGATGAGCAGTTCTTC. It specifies CSGSGWTGPSGGDEQFF.

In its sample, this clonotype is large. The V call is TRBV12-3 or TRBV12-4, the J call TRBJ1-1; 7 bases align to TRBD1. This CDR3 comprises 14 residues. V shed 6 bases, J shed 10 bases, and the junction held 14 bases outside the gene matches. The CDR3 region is CASRPDREDRAAFF. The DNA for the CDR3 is TGTGCCAGCAGACCAGACAGGGAAGATCGGGCAGCTTTCTTT.

CDR3 DNA: TGCAGCGTTGTTTTTTACACCGGGGAGCTGTTTTTT. Translating gives CSVVFYTGELFF. This sequence joins TRBV29-1 and TRBJ2-2; D not certain. The CDR3 contains 12 residues. Germline lookup yields CDR1 SQVTM and CDR2 ANQGSEA. The ends were cut back, 4 bases at V and 3 bases at J, with 6 bases in the middle.

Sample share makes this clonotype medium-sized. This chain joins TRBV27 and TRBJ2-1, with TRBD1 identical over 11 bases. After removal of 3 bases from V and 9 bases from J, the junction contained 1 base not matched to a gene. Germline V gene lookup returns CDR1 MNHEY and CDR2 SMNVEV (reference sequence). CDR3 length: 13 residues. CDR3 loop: CASSFGQGAEQFF. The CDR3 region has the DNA TGTGCCAGCAGTTTCGGACAGGGGGCTGAGCAGTTCTTC.

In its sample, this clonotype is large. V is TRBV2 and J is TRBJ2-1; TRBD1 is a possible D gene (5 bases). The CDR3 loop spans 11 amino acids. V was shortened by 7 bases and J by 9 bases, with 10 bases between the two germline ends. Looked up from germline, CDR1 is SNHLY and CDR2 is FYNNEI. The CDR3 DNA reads TGTGCCAGCACCGACAGTGGTGAGCAGTTCTTC. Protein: CASTDSGEQFF.

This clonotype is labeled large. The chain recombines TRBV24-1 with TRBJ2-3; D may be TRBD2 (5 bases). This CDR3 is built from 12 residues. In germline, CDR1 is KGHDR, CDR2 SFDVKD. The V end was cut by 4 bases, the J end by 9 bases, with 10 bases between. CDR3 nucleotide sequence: TGTGCCACCAGTGACATAGGACTGACGCAGTATTTT. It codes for CATSDIGLTQYF.

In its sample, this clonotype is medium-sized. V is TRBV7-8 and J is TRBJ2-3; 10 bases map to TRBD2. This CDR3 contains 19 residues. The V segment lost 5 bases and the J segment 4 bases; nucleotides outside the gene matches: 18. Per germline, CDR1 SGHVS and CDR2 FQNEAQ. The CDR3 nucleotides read TGTGCCAGCAGCCGATTCAAGCGGGGGGGTCTGGGTCCCGCAGATACGCAGTATTTT. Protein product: CASSRFKRGGLGPADTQYF. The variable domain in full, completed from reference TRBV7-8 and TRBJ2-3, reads GAGVSQSPRYKVAKRGQDVALRCDPISGHVSLFWYQQALGQGPEFLTYFQNEAQLDKSGLPSDRFFAERPEGSVSTLKIQRTQQEDSAVYLCASSRFKRGGLGPADTQYFGPGTRLTVL.

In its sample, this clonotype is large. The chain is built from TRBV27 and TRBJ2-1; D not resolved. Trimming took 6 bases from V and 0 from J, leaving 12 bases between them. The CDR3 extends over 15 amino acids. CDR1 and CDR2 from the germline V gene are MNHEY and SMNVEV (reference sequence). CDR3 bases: TGTGCCAGCAGCGTTAGCTCAAGCTCCTACAATGAGCAGTTCTTC. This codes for CASSVSSSSYNEQFF.

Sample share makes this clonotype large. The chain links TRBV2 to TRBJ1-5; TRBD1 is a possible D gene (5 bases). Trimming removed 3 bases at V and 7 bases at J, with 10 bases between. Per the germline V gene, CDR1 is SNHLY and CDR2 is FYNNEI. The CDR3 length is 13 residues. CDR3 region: CASSDGGGQPQHF. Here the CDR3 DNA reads TGTGCCAGCAGTGATGGGGGAGGGCAGCCCCAGCATTTT.

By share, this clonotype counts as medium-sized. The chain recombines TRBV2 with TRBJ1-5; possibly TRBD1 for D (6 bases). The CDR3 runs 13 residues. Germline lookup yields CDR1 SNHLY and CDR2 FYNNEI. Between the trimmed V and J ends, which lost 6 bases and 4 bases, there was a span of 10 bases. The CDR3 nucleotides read TGTGCCAGCAGCAGGACAGTAAATCAGCCCCAGCATTTT. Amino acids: CASSRTVNQPQHF.